The sequence of this T cell receptor (beta chain) was determined in a study of blood T cell repertoires in COVID-19. In the study's own analysis: Amplification with reference gene primers provided the estimates of nucleated cell counts. Profiling relied on immunoSEQ multiplex PCR, and the TCRdb table lists in-frame clones only, not all of them. That table is the source of V, J and clone size, and D and trimming were worked out from the DNA. Of approximately 270,000 clones listed, under 90% are singletons. Participants, about 18 to 95 years old, spanned more than 20 US areas. Two negative PCRs, clearance, or symptom resolution characterized the recovered Cohort 3 donors. Germline lookup yields CDR1 MRHNA and CDR2 SNTAGT. V was clipped by 6 bases and J by 3 bases, with 29 bases between them. This CDR3 region has 19 residues.

The source of this sequence is a woman in her fifties or sixties who had recovered from COVID-19. The J gene is TRBJ1-1, the V gene TRBV6-4, with no clear D. The material sequenced was PBMCs or T cells enriched from blood (not recorded which). The CDR3 DNA sequence: TGTGCCAGCAGATTCGGTGTGATGCAGCAGGTTCGGGGTGACACTGAAGCTTTCTTT. Translating it yields CASRFGVMQQVRGDTEAFF.